This TCR beta chain was profiled in a study of graft-versus-host responses after intestinal transplantation. Overall study context: Once they had received anti-thymocyte globulin induction, all recipients took tacrolimus and steroids for approximately 3 years. Notes on the study in general: Circulating GvH clones peaking coincided with falling HvG clones soon after transplant. Recipient marrow contained GvH clones, some of which appeared first in ileum or blood.

The repertoire was sequenced with immunoSEQ multiplex PCR; TCRdb's copy has only in-frame clones and lacks some. This sample has around 97,000 clones, with roughly 93% found just once. Germline lookup yields CDR1 SGDLS and CDR2 YYNGEE. This CDR3 region has 18 residues. Unmatched junction bases numbered 8, after V lost 3 bases and J lost 0 bases. Note on this clone: Antigen specificity is unknown.

Sequenced here: unstimulated CD8+ T cells sorted from spleen or lymph node cells, sampled before intestinal transplant. The TCR was taken from a human donor who received an intestinal transplant. The chain carries TRBV9 and TRBJ1-3; 11 bases are shared with TRBD1. As DNA, the CDR3 is TGTGCCAGCAGCGCCCGGGACAGGGGGACGAGCTCTGGAAACACCATATATTTT. Encoded protein: CASSARDRGTSSGNTIYF.